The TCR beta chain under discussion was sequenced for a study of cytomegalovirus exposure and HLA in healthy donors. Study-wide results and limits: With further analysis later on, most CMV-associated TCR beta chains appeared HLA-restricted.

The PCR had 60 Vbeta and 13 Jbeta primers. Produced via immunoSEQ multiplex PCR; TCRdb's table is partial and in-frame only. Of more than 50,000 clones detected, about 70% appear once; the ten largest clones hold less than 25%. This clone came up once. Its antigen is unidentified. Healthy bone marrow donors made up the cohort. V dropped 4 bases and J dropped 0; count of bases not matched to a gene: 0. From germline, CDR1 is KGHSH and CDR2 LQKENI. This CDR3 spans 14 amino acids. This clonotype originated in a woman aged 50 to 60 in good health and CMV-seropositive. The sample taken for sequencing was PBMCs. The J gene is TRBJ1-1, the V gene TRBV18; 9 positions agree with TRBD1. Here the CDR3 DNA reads TGTGCCAGCTCACGGACAGGGGTGAACACTGAAGCTTTCTTT. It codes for CASSRTGVNTEAFF.